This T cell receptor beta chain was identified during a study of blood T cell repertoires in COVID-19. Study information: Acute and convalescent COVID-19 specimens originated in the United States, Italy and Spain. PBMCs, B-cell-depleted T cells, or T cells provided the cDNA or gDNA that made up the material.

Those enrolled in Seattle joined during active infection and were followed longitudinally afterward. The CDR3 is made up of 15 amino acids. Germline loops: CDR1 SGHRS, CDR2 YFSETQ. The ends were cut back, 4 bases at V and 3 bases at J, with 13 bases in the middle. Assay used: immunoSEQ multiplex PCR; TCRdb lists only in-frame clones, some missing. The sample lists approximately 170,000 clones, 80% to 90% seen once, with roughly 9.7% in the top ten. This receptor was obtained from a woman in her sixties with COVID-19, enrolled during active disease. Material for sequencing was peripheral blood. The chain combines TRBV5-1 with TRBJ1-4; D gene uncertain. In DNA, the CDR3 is TGCGCCAGCAGCCAGAGAGGGTATGCTAATGAAAAACTGTTTTTT. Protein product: CASSQRGYANEKLFF.